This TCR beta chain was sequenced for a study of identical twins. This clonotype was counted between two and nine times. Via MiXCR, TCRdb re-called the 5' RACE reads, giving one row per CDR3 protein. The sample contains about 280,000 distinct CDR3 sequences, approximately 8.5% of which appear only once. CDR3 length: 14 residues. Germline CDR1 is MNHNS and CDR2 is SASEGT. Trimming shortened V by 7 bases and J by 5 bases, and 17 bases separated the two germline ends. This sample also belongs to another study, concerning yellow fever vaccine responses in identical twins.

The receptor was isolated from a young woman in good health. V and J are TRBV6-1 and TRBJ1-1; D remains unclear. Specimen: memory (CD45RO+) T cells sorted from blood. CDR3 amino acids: CASIRAPPETEAFF. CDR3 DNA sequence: TGTGCCAGCATCCGGGCCCCCCCTGAGACTGAAGCTTTCTTT.